This TCR beta chain was retrieved from a study of blood T cell repertoires in COVID-19. Study summary: The study drew acute and convalescent COVID-19 samples from the United States, Italy and Spain.

Profiled with immunoSEQ multiplex PCR; TCRdb holds only in-frame clones, not every one. The data show some 280,000 clones, roughly 80% seen once. The sequencing sample was made of peripheral blood. This clonotype originated in a woman aged 50 to 60 with active or convalescent COVID-19.

The CDR3 protein is CASSIRVSSGNTIYF. The DNA for the CDR3 is TGTGCCAGCAGCATTCGGGTGAGCTCTGGAAACACCATATATTTT. V and J are TRBV7-2 and TRBJ1-3; D is uncertain. Germline V lookup: CDR1 SGHTA, CDR2 FQGNSA. Trimming stripped 5 bases from V and 0 bases from J, with 11 bases between. The CDR3 has 15 residues.